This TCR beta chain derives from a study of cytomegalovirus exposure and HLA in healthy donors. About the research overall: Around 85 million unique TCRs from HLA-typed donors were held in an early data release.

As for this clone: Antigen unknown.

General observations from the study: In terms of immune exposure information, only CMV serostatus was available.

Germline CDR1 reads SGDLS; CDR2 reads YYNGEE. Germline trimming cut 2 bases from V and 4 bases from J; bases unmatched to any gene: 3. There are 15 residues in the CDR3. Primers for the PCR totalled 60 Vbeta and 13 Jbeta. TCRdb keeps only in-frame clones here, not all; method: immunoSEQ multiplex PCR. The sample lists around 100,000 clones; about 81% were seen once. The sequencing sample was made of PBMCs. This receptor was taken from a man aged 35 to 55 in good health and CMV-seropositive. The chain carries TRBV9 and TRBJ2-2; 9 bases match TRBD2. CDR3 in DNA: TGTGCCAGCAGCGTTTATAGCGGGGGCACCGGGGAGCTGTTTTTT. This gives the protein CASSVYSGGTGELFF.